The clone carrying this T cell receptor beta chain turned up a few times. Its antigen is undetermined. These data belong to a study of spatial heterogeneity in lung cancer. General observations from the study: Higher tumor mutation counts went along with higher counts of expanded intratumoral alpha and beta TCRs.

Trimming shortened V by 2 bases and J by 7 bases, and 8 bases separated the two germline ends. The CDR3 spans 13 residues. Via MiXCR, TCRdb re-called the 5' RACE reads, giving one row per CDR3 protein. The sample comprises around 20,000 distinct CDR3 sequences, around 6.9% of which are singletons, and roughly 25% rests with the top ten. As to time point: sample taken at primary tumor resection. The TCR sequence derives from a male donor with early-stage non-small cell lung cancer. The rearrangement joins TRBV12-3 or TRBV12-4 to TRBJ2-2, with D unclear. Here the sequenced sample was lung tumor tissue, taken at surgery. CDR3 loop: CASSLLEFGELFF. As DNA, the CDR3 is TGTGCCAGCAGTTTACTAGAATTCGGGGAGCTGTTTTTT.